The clone carrying this T cell receptor beta chain has at least ten counts. The antigen remains unidentified. These data are taken from a study of T cells in Graves' hyperthyroidism and ophthalmopathy. Study-wide results and caveats: Most thyroid clonotypes expanded above 0.001 were also detected in blood.

RNA transcripts gave rise to amplified TCR beta CDR3 regions. A first-round RT-PCR of the TCR CDR3 used the HTBI primer set. TCRdb re-called the multiplex PCR reads with MiXCR, one entry per CDR3 protein. The sample holds around 600,000 distinct CDR3 sequences; approximately 15% are singletons and the top ten take 2.5% to 4%. The CDR3 extends over 15 amino acids. V trimming: 9 bases; J trimming: 7 bases; junction bases outside the gene matches: 11. The germline V gene has CDR1 SNHLY and CDR2 FYNNEI. This sequence joins TRBV2 and TRBJ2-1, with TRBD2 identical over 11 bases. The clonotype comes from a woman in her 40s with Graves' ophthalmopathy. The source material was blood. The CDR3, as DNA: TGTGCCAGTCGACACTTAGCGGGGGGGATGAATGAGCAGTTCTTC. It codes for CASRHLAGGMNEQFF.